What follows are 5 T cell receptor beta chains derived from one specimen sequenced in a study of cytomegalovirus exposure and HLA in healthy donors. It was with 60 Vbeta and 13 Jbeta primers that the PCR ran. TCRdb's copy holds only in-frame clones and misses some; the assay was immunoSEQ multiplex PCR. The sample includes under 200,000 clones, roughly 78% of them seen just once. Sample: PBMCs. The receptors originated from a woman aged 45-65 years in good health and CMV-seropositive.

The chain recombines TRBV2 with TRBJ1-3; unclear D gene. CDR1 is SNHLY, CDR2 FYNNEI, per germline. The ends were cut back, 5 bases at V and 4 bases at J, with 12 bases in the middle. The CDR3 sequence is 14 residues long. CDR3 in DNA: TGTGCCAGCAGTCCGGGAGGTGGGGGAAACACCATATATTTT. This sequence encodes CASSPGGGGNTIYF.

This chain's CDR3 is CASSFPLGRGAVEAFF. Written as DNA, the CDR3 is TGTGCCAGCAGCTTCCCGTTGGGACGGGGGGCGGTTGAAGCTTTCTTT. The V call is TRBV5-5, the J call TRBJ1-1, with a weak D call TRBD1 (6 bases). The CDR3 runs 16 residues. V was pared by 2 bases and J by 7 bases, with 21 bases between. Germline CDR1 SGHKS, CDR2 YYEKEE (reference sequence).

The rearrangement links TRBV16 to TRBJ1-1; TRBD1 aligns across 7 bases. The trim removed 4 bases at V and 4 bases at J, leaving 9 bases unmatched. The CDR3 is 15 amino acids. Per the germline V gene, CDR1 is KGHSY and CDR2 is FQNENV. The CDR3 loop reads CASSLSTGLGTEAFF. The CDR3 region has the DNA TGTGCCAGCAGCCTCTCGACAGGGCTCGGCACTGAAGCTTTCTTT.

This chain connects TRBV10-3 to TRBJ1-1, with 7 bases matching TRBD1. The junction had 9 bases not matched to a gene; V was cut back by 10 bases and J by 1 base. The CDR3 is 14 residues long. In germline, CDR1 is ENHRY, CDR2 SYGVKD. CDR3 residues: CATRGGQSNTEAFF. Written as DNA, the CDR3 is TGTGCCACCCGGGGGGGACAGTCGAACACTGAAGCTTTCTTT.

This clone has only a few counts. The V call is TRBV15, the J call TRBJ2-7; TRBD2 aligns across 7 bases. CDR3 length: 14 residues. CDR1 and CDR2 (germline): LNHNV, YYDKDF (reference sequence). J gave up 4 bases and V 3 bases, and 6 bases lay outside the gene matches. CDR3 DNA sequence: TGTGCCACCAGCAGTAGCGGGTTCGTTTACGAGCAGTACTTC. This gives the protein CATSSSGFVYEQYF.